This is a list of T cell receptor beta chains from one sample in a study of blood T cell repertoires in COVID-19. The repertoire was sequenced with immunoSEQ multiplex PCR; TCRdb's copy has only in-frame clones and lacks some. This sample yields about 240,000 clones, of which approximately 80% are seen a single time; around 9.6% belongs to the top ten. Material for sequencing was peripheral blood. The receptors stem from a woman older than 75 with acute or convalescent COVID-19. Both conserved end residues are part of each CDR3. The D gene is left open where the match is weak. Not every row has a clone size; where given, it reads once, few, many or a size class.

j_call d_call clone_size v_call cdr3_aa cdr3_nt
TRBJ2-3 TRBD1 once TRBV28 CASRPDRAGQSF TGTGCCAGCAGACCCGACAGGGCTGGGCAGAGTTTT
TRBJ1-1 TRBD1 - TRBV6-5 CASNHRDRGGTEAFF TGTGCCAGCAACCATCGGGACAGGGGGGGCACTGAAGCTTTCTTT
TRBJ2-7 TRBD1 - TRBV28 CASSPGTATYEQYF TGTGCCAGCAGTCCCGGGACAGCAACCTACGAGCAGTACTTC
TRBJ2-7 - - TRBV7-2 CASSTPMGQGGIYYEQYF TGTGCCAGCAGCACACCCATGGGACAAGGGGGAATTTACTACGAGCAGTACTTC
TRBJ1-3 - - TRBV28 CATSPGSNSGNTIYF TGTGCCACAAGCCCCGGGTCGAACTCTGGAAACACCATATATTTT
TRBJ1-2 - - TRBV2 CASSAQGFYGYTF TGTGCCAGCAGCGCACAGGGCTTCTATGGCTACACCTTC
TRBJ1-1 - - TRBV7-9 CASSLAGSSKAFF TGTGCCAGCAGCTTAGCGGGCAGCAGTAAAGCTTTCTTT
TRBJ2-2 - - TRBV29-1 CSVDAHRGGAGELFF TGCAGCGTTGACGCCCACAGGGGGGGGGCCGGGGAGCTGTTTTTT
TRBJ1-1 TRBD1 - TRBV13 CASSLARTGNTEAFF TGTGCCAGCAGCTTAGCGAGGACAGGTAACACTGAAGCTTTCTTT
TRBJ2-7 - once TRBV6-5 CASCPGTPYEQYF TGTGCCAGCTGTCCGGGTACCCCCTACGAGCAGTACTTC
TRBJ2-2 - - TRBV11-3 CASSLGVGELFF TGTGCCAGCAGCTTAGGAGTCGGGGAGCTGTTTTTT
TRBJ1-2 TRBD1 - TRBV24-1 CATRDRLNYGYTF TGTGCCACCAGGGACAGGCTTAACTATGGCTACACCTTC
TRBJ2-2 - few TRBV5-1 CASSVGGNTGELFF TGCGCCAGCAGCGTAGGGGGAAACACCGGGGAGCTGTTTTTT
TRBJ1-3 - - TRBV30 CAWSPNSFSGNTIYF TGTGCCTGGAGTCCCAACTCATTCTCTGGAAACACCATATATTTT
TRBJ1-1 - - TRBV2 CASSDFMGGNTEAFF TGTGCCAGCAGTGATTTTATGGGAGGCAACACTGAAGCTTTCTTT
TRBJ1-1 - - TRBV2 CASTQDRNTEAFF TGTGCCAGCACCCAGGACAGGAACACTGAAGCTTTCTTT
TRBJ1-2 - - TRBV7-2 CASSSSGHPYGYTF TGTGCCAGCAGCTCATCGGGACACCCCTATGGCTACACCTTC
TRBJ1-5 - - TRBV6-1 CASSEKGAASNQPQHF TGTGCCAGCAGTGAAAAAGGCGCGGCGAGCAATCAGCCCCAGCATTTT